This TCR beta chain originates from a study of blood T cell repertoires in COVID-19. Study-level information: Researchers got acute and convalescent COVID-19 samples from the United States, Italy and Spain. PBMCs, B-cell-depleted T cells, or T cells were the source of the cDNA or gDNA that made up the material.

V was trimmed by 6 bases and J by 3 bases, leaving 16 bases between them. CDR3 length equals 15 residues. CDR1 and CDR2 from the germline V gene are SGHAT and FQDESV (reference sequence). The authors' processing: Quantification of nucleated cells was approximated via reference gene primer amplification. The assay was immunoSEQ multiplex PCR, and TCRdb's table has in-frame clones only and misses some. D and trimming were read from the DNA, whereas the V and J calls and clone size are those reported in that table. The table has about 240,000 clones, 70% to 75% seen once; the top ten hold approximately 3.2%.

This chain joins TRBV11-1 and TRBJ2-3, with a weak D call TRBD2 (6 bases). The sequence was collected from a woman aged 80 or over with acute or convalescent COVID-19. Sequences were obtained from peripheral blood. The CDR3, as DNA: TGTGCCAGCAGATCACAGACTAGTGGTACAGATACGCAGTATTTT. Its translation: CASRSQTSGTDTQYF.